The 20 T cell receptor beta chains presented below share a single source sample, sequenced in a study of early T cells in non-severe SARS-CoV-2 infection. One entry per CDR3 protein results from TCRdb running MiXCR on the 5' RACE reads. The table includes 100,000 or so distinct CDR3 sequences, around 13% detected once. Material for sequencing was whole blood. The receptors originated from an adult who was a healthcare worker with PCR-confirmed SARS-CoV-2 infection or an uninfected control (not recorded which).

This clonotype was seen repeatedly, ten times or more. The chain links TRBV6-2 or TRBV6-3 to TRBJ2-7; D is unclear. Trimming took off 7 bases at V and 5 bases at J, with 18 bases between the two ends. Germline V gives CDR1 MNHEY, CDR2 SVGEGT. The length of the CDR3 is 14 residues. The CDR3: CASNGVSAPDEQYF. CDR3 in DNA: TGTGCCAGCAACGGTGTCAGTGCACCCGACGAGCAGTACTTC.

This clonotype was detected many times. The chain recombines TRBV28 with TRBJ2-3; D is ambiguous. This CDR3 has 13 residues. V was pared by 3 bases and J by 2 bases, with 6 bases between. Germline V gene sequence: CDR1 MDHEN, CDR2 SYDVKM. The CDR3 region has the DNA TGTGCCAGCAGTTTTAGGCTCACAGATACGCAGTATTTT. Its protein product is CASSFRLTDTQYF. Full variable domain (rest looked up from reference TRBV28 and TRBJ2-3): DVKVTQSSRYLVKRTGEKVFLECVQDMDHENMFWYRQDPGLGLRLIYFSYDVKMKEKGDIPEGYSVSREKKERFSLILESASTNQTSMYLCASSFRLTDTQYFGPGTRLTVL.

This clonotype was seen only a few times. The rearrangement uses TRBV20-1 and TRBJ2-7; D is unclear. The CDR3 has 11 amino acids. CDR1 is DFQATT and CDR2 is SNEGSKA in the germline V gene (reference sequence). CDR3 nucleotide sequence: TGCAGGTACCCTTCCTCCTACGAGCAGTACTTC. Encoded protein: CRYPSSYEQYF.

The chain employs TRBV18 and TRBJ2-3; D gene uncertain. The CDR3 sequence is 15 residues long. Germline V gives CDR1 KGHSH, CDR2 LQKENI. The V end was cut by 2 bases, the J end by 5 bases, with 14 bases between. The CDR3 sequence: CASSPGAGFRDTQYF. The CDR3 nucleotides read TGTGCCAGCTCACCAGGAGCAGGCTTCAGAGATACGCAGTATTTT.

The chain combines TRBV7-2 with TRBJ1-2; D not certain. Trimming left V 3 bases short and J 2 bases short, with 4 bases between. CDR3 length: 12 residues. Germline V CDR1 and CDR2: SGHTA, FQGNSA. The chain's CDR3 is CASSLRNYGYTF. CDR3 DNA sequence: TGTGCCAGCAGCTTGCGCAACTATGGCTACACCTTC.

This clonotype was detected a few times. V is TRBV20-1 and J is TRBJ2-3; D is undetermined. This CDR3 is built from 14 residues. The ends were cut back, 0 bases at V and 1 base at J, with 8 bases in the middle. CDR1 is DFQATT, CDR2 SNEGSKA, per germline (reference sequence). The CDR3 coding sequence is TGCAGTGCTAGAGACATTCTAGGCACAGATACGCAGTATTTT. It specifies CSARDILGTDTQYF.

The rearrangement joins TRBV28 to TRBJ2-7; D gene uncertain. The length of the CDR3 is 11 residues. The ends were cut back, 3 bases at V and 10 bases at J, with 10 bases in the middle. The germline gives CDR1 MDHEN, CDR2 SYDVKM. The CDR3 is CASSFYDFQYF. The CDR3 nucleotides are TGTGCCAGCAGTTTTTACGACTTTCAGTACTTC.

This rearrangement joins TRBV5-6 to TRBJ1-1, with no clear D. The CDR3 runs to 14 residues. V was trimmed by 1 base and J by 0 bases, leaving 7 bases between them. CDR1 SGHDT and CDR2 YYEEEE come from the germline V gene. This chain's CDR3 is CASSLNIMNTEAFF. CDR3 DNA: TGTGCCAGCAGCTTGAACATCATGAACACTGAAGCTTTCTTT.

This clonotype has just a few counts. The chain joins TRBV7-9 to TRBJ2-5; 12 nucleotides agree with TRBD2. The CDR3 extends over 15 amino acids. CDR1 is SEHNR, CDR2 FQNEAQ, per germline (reference sequence). Losses at the gene ends were 5 bases for V and 5 bases for J; bases not matched to a gene: 6. CDR3 in DNA: TGTGCCAGCAGCACTGGACTAGCGGGAACGGAGACCCAGTACTTC. Residues: CASSTGLAGTETQYF.

The rearrangement joins TRBV20-1 to TRBJ2-1; D tentatively fits TRBD1 or TRBD2 (5 bases each). This CDR3 is 15 amino acids long. CDR1 is DFQATT and CDR2 is SNEGSKA in the germline V gene (reference sequence). V lost 3 bases and J lost 8, with 20 bases in between. The CDR3 region has the DNA TGCAGTGCTAGGCCTGGGGGAAAAGGAGGCCATGAGCAGTTCTTC. It yields the protein CSARPGGKGGHEQFF.

This clonotype was picked up many times. The chain has TRBV7-3 and TRBJ2-3, with D uncertain. The CDR3 has 11 residues. V was cut by 4 bases and J by 6 bases, with 5 bases left in between. Germline assignment: CDR1 SGHTA and CDR2 FQGTGA. The CDR3 protein is CASSSDDTQYF. Here the CDR3 DNA reads TGTGCCAGCAGCTCGGACGATACGCAGTATTTT.

This clonotype appeared many times. This rearrangement joins TRBV12-5 to TRBJ2-7; 7 bases are a match to TRBD1. V was clipped by 3 bases and J by 3 bases; unmatched bases: 5. The CDR3 runs 14 residues. CDR1 is LGHNT, CDR2 FRNRAP, per germline. In nucleotides, the CDR3 is TGTGCTAGTGGTTTTATAGGGGGCAGCTACGAGCAGTACTTC. Residues: CASGFIGGSYEQYF.

V usage is TRBV3-1 and J usage is TRBJ1-1, with D possibly TRBD1 on 6 matching bases. Trimming cost V 8 bases and J 6 bases, with 13 bases left between them. The CDR3 has 12 residues. The V gene's germline CDR1 is LGHDT and CDR2 YNNKEL (reference sequence). The CDR3 sequence: CASRQEGAEAFF. Here the CDR3 DNA reads TGTGCCAGCCGACAGGAAGGAGCTGAAGCTTTCTTT.

This clonotype was counted at least ten times. The chain employs TRBV7-8 and TRBJ2-1; D is undetermined. This CDR3 is built from 14 residues. The germline CDR1 and CDR2 sequences are SGHVS and FQNEAQ. Trimming took off 1 base at V and 7 bases at J, with 11 bases between the two ends. The chain's CDR3 is CASSLGGELNEQFF. The CDR3 DNA reads TGTGCCAGCAGCTTAGGGGGTGAGCTGAATGAGCAGTTCTTC.

This clonotype was detected a few times. The chain links TRBV7-2 to TRBJ2-5, with D possibly being TRBD2 (6 bases). Germline V gene data show CDR1 as SGHTA and CDR2 as FQGNSA. Deletions cut 5 bases from V and 4 bases from J, with 17 bases between. CDR3 length: 15 residues. As DNA, the CDR3 is TGTGCCAGCAGCCCGAGGATTAGCGGAGTAGAGACCCAGTACTTC. This sequence encodes CASSPRISGVETQYF.

CDR3 DNA: TGCAGCGTTGGGCTAGGGGTGTACGAGCAGTACTTC. It encodes CSVGLGVYEQYF. This chain uses TRBV29-1 with TRBJ2-7; possibly TRBD1 for D (5 bases). CDR1 is SQVTM and CDR2 is ANQGSEA in the germline V gene. The CDR3 is made up of 12 amino acids. With 4 bases removed from V and 4 bases from J, the gap between germline ends came to 11 bases.

This clonotype was picked up a small number of times. The rearrangement joins TRBV14 to TRBJ2-7; tentatively, D is TRBD2 (6 bases). CDR1 is SGHDN, CDR2 FVKESK, per germline. V was pared by 6 bases and J by 4 bases, with 13 bases between. The length of the CDR3 is 13 residues. Written as DNA, the CDR3 is TGTGCCAGCAGATCCGGGACTCATTACGAGCAGTACTTC. Residues: CASRSGTHYEQYF.

This clonotype has just a few counts. The CDR3 DNA sequence: TGCAGCGCCGACGGGACTCGTAACACAGATACGCAGTATTTT. Encoded protein: CSADGTRNTDTQYF. This sequence joins TRBV29-1 and TRBJ2-3; D possibly corresponds to TRBD2 (6 bases). In germline, CDR1 is SQVTM, CDR2 ANQGSEA. This CDR3 has 14 residues. Trimming cost V 7 bases and J 2 bases, with 16 bases left between them.

This clonotype turned up a few times. The chain carries TRBV6-1 and TRBJ1-5, with D uncertain. Germline V CDR1 and CDR2: MNHNS, SASEGT. Between the trimmed V and J ends, which lost 1 base and 3 bases, there was a span of 10 bases. The CDR3 runs to 15 residues. The CDR3 DNA is TGTGCCAGCAGTGAAGTTGCCAAACCCAATCAGCCCCAGCATTTT. Translating it yields CASSEVAKPNQPQHF.

The chain employs TRBV18 and TRBJ2-2; D gene unclear. The CDR3 runs to 15 residues. Between the trimmed V and J ends, which lost 8 bases and 1 base, there was a span of 14 bases. Germline CDR1 reads KGHSH; CDR2 reads LQKENI. CDR3 bases: TGTGCCAGCACAGCAGTGGGAATGAACACCGGGGAGCTGTTTTTT. This sequence encodes CASTAVGMNTGELFF.